This passage covers 26 T cell receptor beta chains from one sample sequenced in a study of early T cells in non-severe SARS-CoV-2 infection (dated by TCRdb to about 2021). Library preparation was by 5' RACE. Sequencing used a NextSeq 500. TCRdb itself trimmed the public reads at Q25 with fastp, ran MiXCR and retained productive beta chains. Rows with a matching CDR3 protein are joined into one entry that keeps the most common DNA and genes. The sample yields 65,000 to 75,000 distinct CDR3 sequences; around 10% were counted once. The top ten hold 3.8% of the sample. The sequenced sample was whole blood. Receptors were obtained from an adult who was a healthcare worker with PCR-confirmed SARS-CoV-2 infection or an uninfected control (not recorded which).

The rearrangement uses TRBV6-6 and TRBJ2-5; the match to TRBD1 covers 9 bases. The CDR3 runs to 16 residues. Germline V CDR1 and CDR2: MNHNY, SVGAGI (reference sequence). The J segment lost 5 bases and the V segment lost 2 bases, leaving 9 bases of the junction unmatched. CDR3 in DNA: TGTGCCAGCAGTTACGCCGTTAACAGGGGGCAGGAGACCCAGTACTTC. It translates to CASSYAVNRGQETQYF.

This clonotype was observed at least ten times. The chain has TRBV7-9 and TRBJ2-7, with D maybe TRBD2 (6 bases). Germline lookup yields CDR1 SEHNR and CDR2 FQNEAQ (reference sequence). Trimming shortened V by 6 bases and J by 5 bases, and 20 bases separated the two germline ends. The CDR3 spans 15 residues. The CDR3 DNA follows: TGTGCCAGCAGGTCGGTAGCGGAACTTGGTGACGAGCAGTACTTC. Amino acid sequence: CASRSVAELGDEQYF.

This clonotype was seen a handful of times. The rearrangement uses TRBV5-1 and TRBJ2-1, with 8 bases matching TRBD1. The CDR3 is made up of 14 amino acids. Trimming cost V 4 bases and J 7 bases; bases outside gene matches: 7. From germline, CDR1 is SGHRS and CDR2 YFSETQ. CDR3 nucleotide sequence: TGCGCCAGCAGCCCCCAGACAGGGGCTAATGAGCAGTTCTTC. Its translation is CASSPQTGANEQFF.

This clonotype was seen more than once but under ten times. The chain employs TRBV7-2 and TRBJ2-3; the D call may be TRBD1 or TRBD2 (6 bases each). Germline V gives CDR1 SGHTA, CDR2 FQGNSA. Trimming cost V 5 bases and J 0 bases, with 12 bases left between them. CDR3 length: 15 residues. The CDR3 protein is CASSARGTSTDTQYF. The CDR3 DNA reads TGTGCCAGCAGCGCGAGGGGGACTAGCACAGATACGCAGTATTTT.

This chain uses TRBV25-1 with TRBJ2-3; D not certain. CDR1 and CDR2 (germline): MGHDK, SYGVNS. The CDR3 covers 14 residues. Trimming removed 1 base from V and 4 bases from J, with 9 bases in between. The CDR3 sequence: CASSELSGPDTQYF. The CDR3 DNA reads TGTGCCAGCAGTGAATTGTCAGGACCAGATACGCAGTATTTT. The complete variable domain, with remaining parts taken from reference TRBV25-1 and TRBJ2-3, reads EADIYQTPRYLVIGTGKKITLECSQTMGHDKMYWYQQDPGMELHLIHYSYGVNSTEKGDLSSESTVSRIRTEHFPLTLESARPSHTSQYLCASSELSGPDTQYFGPGTRLTVL.

This chain links TRBV18 with TRBJ1-6, with D perhaps TRBD1 (5 bases). The CDR3 runs to 16 residues. Trimming cost V 0 bases and J 5 bases, with 11 bases left between them. Germline CDR1 reads KGHSH; CDR2 reads LQKENI. CDR3 coding DNA: TGTGCCAGCTCACCACCATCTAGGGGAGATAATTCACCCCTCCACTTT. This gives the protein CASSPPSRGDNSPLHF.

This clonotype was seen more than once but under ten times. The J gene is TRBJ2-7, the V gene TRBV3-1; D is unresolved. V shed 0 bases and J shed 1 base, with 7 bases lying between them. Germline CDR1 LGHDT, CDR2 YNNKEL (reference sequence). CDR3 size: 14 residues. Here the CDR3 DNA reads TGTGCCAGCAGCCAAGACCACTATTCCTACGAGCAGTACTTC. Translated: CASSQDHYSYEQYF.

The table lists this clonotype with a few counts. The V and J genes are TRBV28 and TRBJ1-1; no clear D. The CDR3 is 14 amino acids. With 3 bases removed from V and 5 bases from J, the gap between germline ends came to 13 bases. Germline CDR1 is MDHEN and CDR2 is SYDVKM. The DNA of the CDR3 is TGTGCCAGCAGTTTTCCGGCCGAAGGGACTGAAGCTTTCTTT. It codes for CASSFPAEGTEAFF.

The rearrangement links TRBV12-3 or TRBV12-4 to TRBJ2-6, with 7 bases that match TRBD1. This CDR3 spans 17 amino acids. The ends lost 5 bases at V and 0 bases at J; junction bases unmatched: 7. Written as DNA, the CDR3 is TGTGCCAGCAGTGGACGGGGACAGAACTCTGGGGCCAACGTCCTGACTTTC. Translation: CASSGRGQNSGANVLTF.

This clonotype was seen only a few times. The chain combines TRBV10-2 with TRBJ2-3; no clear D. Looked up from germline, CDR1 is WSHSY and CDR2 is SAAADI. The CDR3 covers 14 residues. Trimming took off 1 base at V and 5 bases at J, with 10 bases between the two ends. CDR3 sequence: CASSEFGAGDTQYF. CDR3 sequence (DNA): TGCGCCAGCAGTGAGTTTGGTGCTGGAGATACGCAGTATTTT.

This clonotype came up many times. The rearrangement joins TRBV7-8 to TRBJ2-7; 7 nucleotides match TRBD1. Germline CDR1 and CDR2: SGHVS and FQNEAQ. CDR3 size: 16 residues. Trimming cost V 5 bases and J 0 bases; bases outside gene matches: 10. CDR3 in amino acids: CASSLYKTGSSYEQYF. CDR3 DNA: TGTGCCAGCAGCCTATACAAGACAGGGAGCTCCTACGAGCAGTACTTC.

Turning to this clonotype: A much larger clone differs from this one at a single base, so this may be a read error. This sequence joins TRBV10-3 and TRBJ1-6; TRBD1 is a possible D gene (5 bases). Germline CDR1 and CDR2: ENHRY and SYGVKD. The length of the CDR3 is 12 residues. The CDR3 sequence is CTISDEGRPLHF. The CDR3 nucleotides read TGTACCATCAGTGACGAGGGGAGGCCCCTCCACTTT.

This clonotype appeared a few times. The chain couples TRBV6-5 to TRBJ1-5; D is perhaps TRBD1 (5 bases). Germline CDR1 is MNHEY and CDR2 is SVGAGI. Trimming took 2 bases from V and 3 from J, leaving 8 bases between them. The CDR3 is 14 amino acids. In DNA, the CDR3 is TGTGCCAGCAGTTACACCAGGGACAATCAGCCCCAGCATTTT. This translates into CASSYTRDNQPQHF.

This clonotype appeared many times. V usage is TRBV24-1 and J usage is TRBJ2-3; 9 nucleotides align to TRBD1. Germline V lookup: CDR1 KGHDR, CDR2 SFDVKD. The ends lost 0 bases at V and 2 bases at J; junction bases unmatched: 2. The CDR3 loop spans 16 amino acids. CDR3 protein: CATSDLRDRDTDTQYF. CDR3 nucleotides: TGTGCCACCAGTGATTTGCGGGACAGGGACACAGATACGCAGTATTTT.

Comments on this clonotype: It may be a read error: a sequence one base away is much more abundant. V gene TRBV7-8 combines with J gene TRBJ2-7, with D unresolved. Germline values: CDR1 SGHVS, CDR2 FQNEAQ. The CDR3 is 12 amino acids. DNA for the CDR3: TGTGCCAGCAGCTCCGACTCCTACGAGCATTACTTC. Amino acid sequence: CASSSDSYEHYF.

In its sample, this clonotype was seen many times. The CDR3 protein is CAISKTSLSYNEQFF. CDR3 nucleotide sequence: TGTGCCATCAGCAAGACTAGCCTCTCCTACAATGAGCAGTTCTTC. This sequence joins TRBV10-3 and TRBJ2-1; 7 nucleotides agree with TRBD2. Trimming removed 6 bases from V and 0 bases from J; junction bases left unmatched: 5. The CDR3 covers 15 residues. The germline CDR1 and CDR2 sequences are ENHRY and SYGVKD.

This chain uses TRBV7-6 with TRBJ2-7; 9 nucleotides align to TRBD2. The CDR3 contains 15 residues. Trimming took 6 bases from V and 0 from J; bases not matched to a gene: 6. CDR1 and CDR2 (germline): SGHVS, FNYEAQ. The CDR3 protein is CASRRLAGSSYEQYF. The CDR3 DNA reads TGTGCCAGCAGGCGCCTAGCGGGAAGCTCCTACGAGCAGTACTTC.

This clonotype was picked up a small number of times. This chain connects TRBV4-1 to TRBJ2-5, with TRBD1 identical over 8 bases. Losses at the gene ends were 3 bases for V and 1 base for J; bases not matched to a gene: 7. Germline V gene lookup returns CDR1 MGHRA and CDR2 YSYEKL. CDR3 size: 16 residues. This CDR3 reads CASSQGTGAFQETQYF. Here the CDR3 DNA reads TGCGCCAGCAGCCAGGGGACAGGAGCCTTCCAAGAGACCCAGTACTTC.

This chain links TRBV12-3 or TRBV12-4 with TRBJ2-5, with TRBD2 matching over 14 bases. Trimming cost V 6 bases and J 3 bases; bases outside gene matches: 3. The CDR3 covers 15 residues. The CDR3 bases are TGTGCCAGCAGGGGGACTAGCGGGGGCGAAGAGACCCAGTACTTC. It encodes CASRGTSGGEETQYF.

This clonotype was counted many times. The chain combines TRBV6-1 with TRBJ1-2; 8 bases map to TRBD1. After removal of 6 bases from V and 3 bases from J, the junction contained 9 bases not matched to a gene. The CDR3 sequence is 15 residues long. Germline V lookup: CDR1 MNHNS, CDR2 SASEGT. CDR3 loop: CASSPDRGTHYGYTF. CDR3 coding DNA: TGTGCCAGCAGCCCAGACAGGGGCACGCACTATGGCTACACCTTC.

CDR3 protein: CASSYSFKYEQYF. In DNA form, the CDR3 reads TGTGCCAGCAGTTACTCCTTTAAGTACGAGCAGTACTTC. The gene calls are TRBV6-6 and TRBJ2-7; D not certain. The V gene's germline CDR1 is MNHNY and CDR2 SVGAGI (reference sequence). V shed 0 bases and J shed 4 bases, with 7 bases lying between them. The length of the CDR3 is 13 residues.

The chain's CDR3 is CASSLVGQASGGSYEQYF. The CDR3 DNA follows: TGTGCCAGCAGCTTAGTCGGTCAGGCTAGCGGGGGATCCTACGAGCAGTACTTC. This sequence joins TRBV7-8 and TRBJ2-7; 10 nucleotides match TRBD2. The CDR3 is made up of 18 amino acids. The ends lost 1 base at V and 1 base at J; junction bases unmatched: 10. Germline V gives CDR1 SGHVS, CDR2 FQNEAQ.

This clonotype was detected ten times or more. The rearrangement links TRBV2 to TRBJ1-4, with TRBD1 identical over 7 bases. With V trimmed by 2 bases and J by 6 bases, 3 bases remained unmatched. CDR3 length: 14 residues. CDR1 SNHLY and CDR2 FYNNEI come from the germline V gene. The CDR3, as DNA: TGTGCCAGCAGTGAAACAGGGGTGGATGAAAAACTGTTTTTT. Its translation: CASSETGVDEKLFF.

This clonotype was detected ten times or more. V and J are TRBV7-2 and TRBJ2-2; 9 bases match TRBD2. CDR3 size: 15 residues. Germline V gene data show CDR1 as SGHTA and CDR2 as FQGNSA. The ends lost 1 base at V and 8 bases at J; junction bases unmatched: 5. CDR3: CASSLGLAGLGELFF. The CDR3 DNA follows: TGTGCCAGCAGCTTAGGCCTAGCGGGGCTAGGGGAGCTGTTTTTT. The complete variable domain, with remaining parts taken from reference TRBV7-2 and TRBJ2-2, reads GAGVSQSPSNKVTEKGKDVELRCDPISGHTALYWYRQSLGQGLEFLIYFQGNSAPDKSGLPSDRFSAERTGGSVSTLTIQRTQQEDSAVYLCASSLGLAGLGELFFGEGSRLTVL.

Only a few counts were recorded for this clonotype. The rearrangement uses TRBV6-5 and TRBJ1-2; unclear D gene. From germline, CDR1 is MNHEY and CDR2 SVGAGI. V dropped 2 bases and J dropped 3 bases, with 13 bases sitting between them. This CDR3 contains 15 residues. This CDR3 reads CASSYKAEADYGYTF. For the CDR3, the DNA is TGTGCCAGCAGTTACAAGGCAGAGGCTGACTATGGCTACACCTTC.

This clonotype showed up many times. The rearrangement joins TRBV20-1 to TRBJ1-5, with 10 bases aligning to TRBD1. The CDR3 loop spans 14 amino acids. The germline V gene encodes CDR1 DFQATT and CDR2 SNEGSKA (reference sequence). Germline trimming cut 5 bases from V and 5 bases from J; bases unmatched to any gene: 6. CDR3 sequence: CSASGTGEDQPQHF. CDR3 nucleotides: TGCAGTGCTTCCGGGACAGGGGAGGATCAGCCCCAGCATTTT.